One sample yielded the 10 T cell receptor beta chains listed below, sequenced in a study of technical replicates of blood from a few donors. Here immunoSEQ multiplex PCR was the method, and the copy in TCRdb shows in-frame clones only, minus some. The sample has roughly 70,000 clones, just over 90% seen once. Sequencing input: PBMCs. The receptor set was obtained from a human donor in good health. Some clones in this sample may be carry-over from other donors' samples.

The CDR3 sequence: CASSLGDRRTDTQYF. In DNA, the CDR3 is TGCGCCAGCAGCTTGGGGGACAGGCGCACAGATACGCAGTATTTT. V is TRBV5-1 and J is TRBJ2-3; 8 nucleotides line up with TRBD1. Per germline, CDR1 SGHRS and CDR2 YFSETQ. The CDR3 runs to 15 residues. The V gene end was trimmed by 0 bases and the J gene end by 1 base; junction bases not matched to a gene: 1.

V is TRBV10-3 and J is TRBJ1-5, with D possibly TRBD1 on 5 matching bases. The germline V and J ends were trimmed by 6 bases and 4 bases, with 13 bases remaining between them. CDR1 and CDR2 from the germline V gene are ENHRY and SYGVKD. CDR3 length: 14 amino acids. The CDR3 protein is CAISVDRNNQPQHF. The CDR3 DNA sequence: TGTGCCATCAGCGTAGACAGAAATAATCAGCCCCAGCATTTT.

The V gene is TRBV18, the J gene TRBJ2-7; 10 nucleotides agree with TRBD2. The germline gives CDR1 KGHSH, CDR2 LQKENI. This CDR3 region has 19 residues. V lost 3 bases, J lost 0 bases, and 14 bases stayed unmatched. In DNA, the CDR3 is TGTGCCAGCTCACCGGCCCGTGTAGCGGGGGGCCGCCCCTCCTACGAGCAGTACTTC. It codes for CASSPARVAGGRPSYEQYF. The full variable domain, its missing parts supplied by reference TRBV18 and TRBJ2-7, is NAGVMQNPRHLVRRRGQEARLRCSPMKGHSHVYWYRQLPEEGLKFMVYLQKENIIDESGMPKERFSAEFPKEGPSILRIQQVVRGDSAAYFCASSPARVAGGRPSYEQYFGPGTRLTVT.

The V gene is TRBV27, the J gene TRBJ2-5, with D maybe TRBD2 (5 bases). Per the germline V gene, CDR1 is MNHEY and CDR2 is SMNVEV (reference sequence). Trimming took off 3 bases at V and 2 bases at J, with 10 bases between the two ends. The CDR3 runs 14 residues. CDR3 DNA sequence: TGTGCCAGCAGTTTCCTGGCGGGTCAAGAGACCCAGTACTTC. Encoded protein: CASSFLAGQETQYF.

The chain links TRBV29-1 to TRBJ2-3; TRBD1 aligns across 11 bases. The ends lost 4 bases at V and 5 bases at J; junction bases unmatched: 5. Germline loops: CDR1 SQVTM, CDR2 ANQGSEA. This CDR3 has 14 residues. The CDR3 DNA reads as TGCAGCGTTGGGGGGGGGACAGGGGGAGATACGCAGTATTTT. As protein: CSVGGGTGGDTQYF.

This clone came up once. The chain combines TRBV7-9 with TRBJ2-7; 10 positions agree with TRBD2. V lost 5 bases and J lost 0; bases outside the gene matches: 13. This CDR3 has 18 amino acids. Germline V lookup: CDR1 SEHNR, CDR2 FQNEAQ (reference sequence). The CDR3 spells CASSEHPTTSGISYEQYF. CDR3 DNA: TGTGCCAGCAGCGAACACCCGACAACTAGCGGGATCTCCTACGAGCAGTACTTC.

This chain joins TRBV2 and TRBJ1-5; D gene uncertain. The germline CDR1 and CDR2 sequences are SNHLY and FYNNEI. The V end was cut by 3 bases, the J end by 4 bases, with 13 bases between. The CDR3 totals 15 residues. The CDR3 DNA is TGTGCCAGCAGTGACCCGGGTGCATGGAATCAGCCCCAGCATTTT. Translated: CASSDPGAWNQPQHF.

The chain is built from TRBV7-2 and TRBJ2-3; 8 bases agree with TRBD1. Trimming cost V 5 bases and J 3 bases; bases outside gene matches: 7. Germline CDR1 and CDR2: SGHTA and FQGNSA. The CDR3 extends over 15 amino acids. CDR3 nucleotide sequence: TGTGCCAGCAGCGCAGACAGGGGAGGAACAGATACGCAGTATTTT. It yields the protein CASSADRGGTDTQYF.

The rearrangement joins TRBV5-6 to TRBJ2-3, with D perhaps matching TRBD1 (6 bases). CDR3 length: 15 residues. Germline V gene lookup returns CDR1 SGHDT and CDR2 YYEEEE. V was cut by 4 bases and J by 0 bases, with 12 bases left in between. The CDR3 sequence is CASSPGHLSTDTQYF. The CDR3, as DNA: TGTGCCAGCAGCCCGGGACACCTTAGCACAGATACGCAGTATTTT. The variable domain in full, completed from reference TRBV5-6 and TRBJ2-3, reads DAGVTQSPTHLIKTRGQQVTLRCSPKSGHDTVSWYQQALGQGPQFIFQYYEEEERQRGNFPDRFSGHQFPNYSSELNVNALLLGDSALYLCASSPGHLSTDTQYFGPGTRLTVL.

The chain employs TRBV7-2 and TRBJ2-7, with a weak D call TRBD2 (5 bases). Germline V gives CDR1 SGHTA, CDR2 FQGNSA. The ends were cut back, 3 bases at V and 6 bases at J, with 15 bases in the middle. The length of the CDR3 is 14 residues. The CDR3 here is CASSFGRPSSEQYF. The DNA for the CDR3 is TGTGCCAGCAGCTTCGGCCGGCCTAGCTCCGAGCAGTACTTC.